One T cell receptor (beta chain) is described in this entry. The data were obtained in a study of blood T cells in healthy people across ages. Using a J-beta primer mix together with a sample-barcoded 5' primer, a second PCR was run for about 7 to 12 cycles. A template-switch adaptor with 12 random nucleotides tagged each cDNA molecule. A single record per CDR3 protein comes from TCRdb applying MiXCR to the 5' RACE reads. The sample has around 790,000 distinct CDR3 sequences, more than 40% seen once. The sequence came from a man aged 55 to 70 in good health. The sample consisted of blood.

CDR3 in DNA: TGTGCCAGCAGTGGGACTAGCGGGGGGACTAGCACAGATACGCAGTATTTT. Amino acid sequence: CASSGTSGGTSTDTQYF. The chain links TRBV12-3 or TRBV12-4 to TRBJ2-3, with 15 bases identical to TRBD2. Trimming cost V 5 bases and J 0 bases; bases outside gene matches: 3. The CDR3 covers 17 residues.